The clone carrying this T cell receptor (beta chain) was counted only a few times. Its specificity is unknown. This specimen comes from a study of CD8 T cells in ankylosing spondylitis. Findings and limits, study-wide: Certain motif variants had earlier been reported in reactive arthritis synovial fluid and blood. Reported data indicate significant enrichment of disease-linked clones within matched ankylosing spondylitis synovial fluid.

TCRdb passed the 5' RACE reads through MiXCR, listing each CDR3 protein once. The data show around 340,000 distinct CDR3 sequences, roughly 14% seen once. The germline V gene has CDR1 MNHNS and CDR2 SASEGT. There are 14 residues in the CDR3. With 6 bases removed from V and 4 bases from J, the gap between germline ends came to 13 bases. Material: blood, either unsorted or a sorted T cell fraction (not recorded which). This chain uses TRBV6-1 with TRBJ1-5; no reliable D call. The sequence came from a male donor with ankylosing spondylitis or in good health (not recorded which). The CDR3 region has the DNA TGTGCCAGCAGCCCTACGTCGGAGAATCAGCCCCAGCATTTT. Its protein product is CASSPTSENQPQHF.